The present TCR beta chain was sequenced within a study of regulatory T cells in long-lasting Graves disease. In building TCR beta libraries, iRepertoire HTBI primers were used together with Arm-PCR of CDR3 regions. One entry per CDR3 protein results from TCRdb running MiXCR on the multiplex PCR reads. The sample holds roughly 400,000 distinct CDR3 sequences; roughly 17% are singletons and the top ten take 20% to 25%. The sample's time point: newly diagnosed GD, antithyroid drugs for less than 3 months. After RNA was extracted from PBMCs, the TCR library was made from it. Germline V gene data show CDR1 as ENHRY and CDR2 as SYGVKD. V lost 5 bases and J 1 base, leaving 14 bases between the germline ends. CDR3 length equals 15 residues. These data were also filed under a second study, of T cells in Graves' hyperthyroidism and ophthalmopathy. That report adds: Most thyroid clonotypes expanded above 0.001 appeared in blood too.

This TCR was sampled from a woman aged 18-35 years with Graves disease. V is TRBV10-3 and J is TRBJ2-5, with TRBD1 as a possible D gene (5 bases). The specimen was peripheral blood mononuclear cells (PBMCs), collected at new diagnosis, from a patient treated with antithyroid drugs. CDR3 amino acids: CAISSATAPQETQYF. The CDR3 bases are TGTGCCATCAGTTCAGCGACAGCCCCCCAAGAGACCCAGTACTTC.